One and the same sample provided the 20 T cell receptor beta chains below, sequenced in a study of blood T cells in healthy people across ages. A second about 7 to 12 cycle PCR used barcoded and J-beta primers. MiXCR, applied by TCRdb to the 5' RACE reads, yields one record per CDR3 protein. The table has more than 700,000 distinct CDR3 sequences, about 55% seen once; the top ten hold approximately 40%. Sequencing was done on a sample of blood. These receptor sequences come from a man aged 80 or over in good health.

This clonotype was observed many times. Since a much larger clone is just one base distant, this may be a read error. This sequence joins TRBV7-9 and TRBJ2-5; a weak D match, TRBD2 (5 bases). V lost 2 bases and J lost 2, with 12 bases in between. CDR1 is SEHNR, CDR2 FQNEAQ, per germline (reference sequence). CDR3 length equals 15 residues. In DNA form, the CDR3 reads TGTGCCAGCAGCTTATGGCGGGCAGGTCAAGAGACCCAGTACTTC. It is translated as CASSLWRAGQETQYF.

This clonotype was seen a few times. The rearrangement joins TRBV7-2 to TRBJ1-2; D is unclear. Trimming cost V 1 base and J 8 bases, with 11 bases left between them. CDR3 length: 13 amino acids. Germline V gives CDR1 SGHTA, CDR2 FQGNSA. The CDR3 reads CASSLVLGNGYTF. DNA of the CDR3: TGTGCCAGCAGCTTAGTATTAGGGAACGGCTACACCTTC.

This clonotype was recorded a few times. This chain's CDR3 is CASSPPGRISTDTQYF. CDR3 coding DNA: TGTGCCAGCAGCCCACCGGGGCGTATAAGCACAGATACGCAGTATTTT. The rearrangement uses TRBV3-1 and TRBJ2-3; D may be TRBD1 or TRBD2 (5 bases each). The CDR3 covers 16 residues. Germline values: CDR1 LGHDT, CDR2 YNNKEL (reference sequence). V was clipped by 4 bases and J by 0 bases, with 14 bases between them.

The chain has TRBV14 and TRBJ2-1; 7 bases agree with TRBD2. Germline-derived CDR1 and CDR2 are SGHDN and FVKESK. J lost 9 bases, V lost 9 bases, and 11 bases had no gene match. The CDR3 is 13 amino acids. The CDR3 nucleotides are TGTGCCAGTGCAACTAGCGAGAGGGGTGAGCAGTTCTTC. Translation gives CASATSERGEQFF.

The chain carries TRBV20-1 and TRBJ2-7; possibly TRBD1 or TRBD2 for D (5 bases each). Germline V gives CDR1 DFQATT, CDR2 SNEGSKA (reference sequence). With 6 bases removed from V and 5 bases from J, the gap between germline ends came to 17 bases. This CDR3 comprises 13 residues. The DNA for the CDR3 is TGCAGTGCCCGGGACGGGCTTTCCCACGAGCAGTACTTC. Translation: CSARDGLSHEQYF.

The table lists this clonotype with a few counts. A much larger clone lies a single base off, so this may be a read error. The CDR3 DNA reads TGCAGCGGGAAGGTGAACACTGAAGCTTTCTTT. Translated, it gives CSGKVNTEAFF. The rearrangement uses TRBV29-1 and TRBJ1-1; D uncertain. Germline lookup yields CDR1 SQVTM and CDR2 ANQGSEA. This CDR3 spans 11 amino acids. Trimming took off 7 bases at V and 0 bases at J, with 6 bases between the two ends.

The chain has TRBV28 and TRBJ2-2; 7 nucleotides match TRBD1. CDR3 length: 14 residues. CDR1 is MDHEN and CDR2 is SYDVKM in the germline V gene. V trimming: 7 bases; J trimming: 0 bases; junction bases outside the gene matches: 2. In DNA, the CDR3 is TGTGCCAGCACCGGGACAGCGAACACCGGGGAGCTGTTTTTT. Amino acids: CASTGTANTGELFF. The full variable domain, rest sourced from reference TRBV28 and TRBJ2-2, is DVKVTQSSRYLVKRTGEKVFLECVQDMDHENMFWYRQDPGLGLRLIYFSYDVKMKEKGDIPEGYSVSREKKERFSLILESASTNQTSMYLCASTGTANTGELFFGEGSRLTVL.

The chain has TRBV12-3 or TRBV12-4 and TRBJ2-7, with D hard to call. The CDR3 has 13 amino acids. Trimming took off 7 bases at V and 3 bases at J, with 13 bases between the two ends. The CDR3 here is CASTKVGNYEQYF. CDR3 nucleotides: TGTGCCAGCACAAAGGTCGGTAACTACGAGCAGTACTTC.

About this clonotype: One end of the junction is discordant with germline, which a read error may explain. The rearrangement joins TRBV30 to TRBJ1-1; D perhaps matches TRBD1 (5 bases). CDR3 size: 12 residues. Germline V gene lookup returns CDR1 GTSNPN and CDR2 SVGIG (reference sequence). The DNA of the CDR3 is TGTGCCTGGAGCAGGGTGTACACTGAGGCTTTCTTT. Its translation is CAWSRVYTEAFF.

The J gene is TRBJ2-1, the V gene TRBV27; D is perhaps TRBD2 (5 bases). This CDR3 spans 15 amino acids. Germline CDR1 and CDR2: MNHEY and SMNVEV (reference sequence). The V end was cut by 2 bases, the J end by 4 bases, with 12 bases between. CDR3 sequence reads: CASSLVGVGYNEQFF. The CDR3 DNA is TGTGCCAGCAGTTTAGTGGGAGTGGGGTACAATGAGCAGTTCTTC.

This clonotype was observed a few times. The chain recombines TRBV11-3 with TRBJ2-4, with no clear D. The J call is uncertain, as TRBJ2-7 better fits the DNA end. The CDR3 is 15 residues long. Germline CDR1 and CDR2: SGHNT and YENEEA. CDR3 sequence: CASSLDPGRDYEQYF. CDR3 nucleotide sequence: TGTGCCAGCAGCTTAGATCCCGGAAGGGACTACGAGCAGTACTTC.

In its sample, this clonotype was seen a few times. V is TRBV12-3 or TRBV12-4 and J is TRBJ2-7, with a weak D call TRBD2 (7 bases). Trimming removed 3 bases at V and 6 bases at J, with 15 bases between. This CDR3 has 14 amino acids. CDR3 amino acids: CASSLGGARREQYF. The CDR3 region has the DNA TGTGCCAGCAGTTTGGGGGGGGCTCGACGCGAGCAGTACTTC.

V is TRBV5-1 and J is TRBJ2-4, with 8 nucleotides matching TRBD1. The J call may be mistaken, given a closer DNA end match to TRBJ2-7. CDR1 is SGHRS, CDR2 YFSETQ, per germline. The CDR3 extends over 15 amino acids. CDR3 in amino acids: CASSLTGTGLCEQYF. CDR3 DNA: TGCGCCAGCAGTTTAACCGGGACAGGTCTCTGCGAGCAGTACTTC.

V and J are TRBV24-1 and TRBJ1-5; maybe TRBD1 (6 bases). CDR3 length: 15 amino acids. The V end lost 7 bases, the J end lost 6 bases, and 18 bases lay between the germline ends. Germline V lookup: CDR1 KGHDR, CDR2 SFDVKD. The CDR3 sequence is CATSGGGPWGQPQHF. The DNA for the CDR3 is TGTGCCACCAGCGGCGGGGGCCCATGGGGTCAGCCCCAGCATTTT.

The V and J genes are TRBV2 and TRBJ2-3; 7 nucleotides line up with TRBD2. Germline V gene sequence: CDR1 SNHLY, CDR2 FYNNEI. CDR3 size: 16 residues. The V gene end was trimmed by 8 bases and the J gene end by 14 bases; junction bases not matched to a gene: 25. CDR3 DNA sequence: TGTGCCAGCGAACCCGTGGCGGGAGCAGGCCACAGATACGCGTATTTT. This codes for CASEPVAGAGHRYAYF.

This clonotype was recorded a few times. This chain uses TRBV29-1 with TRBJ2-3; D may be TRBD1 or TRBD2 (5 bases each). The CDR3 loop spans 14 amino acids. V gave up 7 bases and J gave up 2 bases, with 16 bases separating them. The germline V gene has CDR1 SQVTM and CDR2 ANQGSEA. CDR3 sequence: CSARLGRYTDTQYF. The CDR3 nucleotides read TGCAGCGCGAGGTTGGGACGGTACACAGATACGCAGTATTTT.

The genes are TRBV6-5 and TRBJ1-2, with D possibly TRBD1 on 5 matching bases. This CDR3 spans 15 amino acids. Per germline, CDR1 MNHEY and CDR2 SVGAGI. V was cut by 6 bases and J by 3 bases, with 17 bases left in between. The CDR3 loop reads CASSPTGMGDYGYTF. The CDR3 DNA sequence: TGTGCCAGCAGCCCCACGGGGATGGGGGACTATGGCTACACCTTC.

This chain uses TRBV7-9 with TRBJ2-1; no firm D call. The ends were cut back, 5 bases at V and 4 bases at J, with 15 bases in the middle. Per germline, CDR1 SEHNR and CDR2 FQNEAQ (reference sequence). The CDR3 totals 15 residues. CDR3 bases: TGTGCCAGCAGCGCCCGGGCAGTGGGGTACAATGAGCAGTTCTTC. Protein: CASSARAVGYNEQFF.

Note on this clonotype: Its ends do not fully match the called genes, so a read error is possible. V usage is TRBV12-3 or TRBV12-4 and J usage is TRBJ2-7; 7 bases are shared with TRBD1. This CDR3 region has 12 residues. In nucleotides, the CDR3 is TGTGCCAGCAGTAGGGGGCAGTACGAGCAGTGCTTC. It translates to CASSRGQYEQCF.

The V and J genes are TRBV6-5 and TRBJ2-7; 11 bases line up with TRBD2. V lost 6 bases, J lost 2 bases, and 6 bases stayed unmatched. The CDR3 length is 15 residues. CDR1 MNHEY and CDR2 SVGAGI come from the germline V gene. This CDR3 is CASSTGTSGTYEQYF. Written as DNA, the CDR3 is TGTGCCAGCAGCACCGGGACTAGCGGAACCTACGAGCAGTACTTC.